The sequence of this T cell receptor (beta chain) was determined in a study of blood T cell repertoires in COVID-19. Looking at the study overall: COVID-19 samples from acute and convalescent phases originated in the United States, Italy and Spain. PBMCs, B-cell-depleted T cells, or T cells were the source of the cDNA or gDNA that made up the material.

V shed 1 base and J 5 bases; nucleotides not matched to a gene: 9. Germline loops: CDR1 SGHRS, CDR2 YFSETQ. The CDR3 consists of 17 residues. Here immunoSEQ multiplex PCR was the method, and the copy in TCRdb shows in-frame clones only, minus some. The sample includes about 150,000 clones, around 80% of them seen just once. The rearrangement joins TRBV5-1 to TRBJ2-5, with 12 bases lining up with TRBD2. This clonotype was obtained from a man in his 60s who had recovered from COVID-19. The sample was peripheral blood. The CDR3 coding sequence is TGCGCCAGCAGCTTGTATGCTAGCGGGAGGGCTGGGGAGACCCAGTACTTC. Its translation is CASSLYASGRAGETQYF.